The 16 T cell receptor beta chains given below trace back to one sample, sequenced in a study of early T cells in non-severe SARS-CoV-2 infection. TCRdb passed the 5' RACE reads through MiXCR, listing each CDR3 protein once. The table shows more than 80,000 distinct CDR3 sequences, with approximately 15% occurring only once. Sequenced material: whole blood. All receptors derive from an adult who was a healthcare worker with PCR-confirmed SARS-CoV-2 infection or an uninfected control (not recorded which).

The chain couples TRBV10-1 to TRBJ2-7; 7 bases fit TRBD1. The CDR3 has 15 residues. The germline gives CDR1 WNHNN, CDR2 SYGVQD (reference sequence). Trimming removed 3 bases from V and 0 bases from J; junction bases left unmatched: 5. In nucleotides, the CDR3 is TGCGCCAGCAGTGACCGGGACAGATCCTCCTACGAGCAGTACTTC. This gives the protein CASSDRDRSSYEQYF.

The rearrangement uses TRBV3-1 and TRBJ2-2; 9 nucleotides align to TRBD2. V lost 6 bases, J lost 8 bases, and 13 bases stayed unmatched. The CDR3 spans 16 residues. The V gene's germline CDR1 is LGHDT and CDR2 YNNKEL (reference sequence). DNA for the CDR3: TGTGCCAGCAGGGAAGGGTTTAGCGGGAGTCGAGGGGAGCTGTTTTTT. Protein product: CASREGFSGSRGELFF.

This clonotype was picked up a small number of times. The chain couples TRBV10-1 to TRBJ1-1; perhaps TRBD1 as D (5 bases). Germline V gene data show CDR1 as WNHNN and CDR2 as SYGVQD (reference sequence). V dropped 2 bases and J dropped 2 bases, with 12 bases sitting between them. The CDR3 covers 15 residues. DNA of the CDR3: TGCGCCAGCAGTGAGGAGGGGAAAGGAAACACTGAAGCTTTCTTT. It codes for CASSEEGKGNTEAFF.

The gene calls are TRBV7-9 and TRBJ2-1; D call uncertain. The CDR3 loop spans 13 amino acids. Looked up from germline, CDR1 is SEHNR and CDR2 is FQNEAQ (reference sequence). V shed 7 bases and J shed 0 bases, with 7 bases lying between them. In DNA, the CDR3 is TGTGCCAGCAACCCCTTCTCCTACAATGAGCAGTTCTTC. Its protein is CASNPFSYNEQFF.

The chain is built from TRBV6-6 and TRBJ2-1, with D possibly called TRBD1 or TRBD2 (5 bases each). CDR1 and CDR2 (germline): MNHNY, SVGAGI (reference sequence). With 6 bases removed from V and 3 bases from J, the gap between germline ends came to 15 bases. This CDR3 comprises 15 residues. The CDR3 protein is CASRTGAGYYNEQFF. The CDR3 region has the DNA TGTGCCAGCAGGACCGGGGCAGGTTACTACAATGAGCAGTTCTTC.

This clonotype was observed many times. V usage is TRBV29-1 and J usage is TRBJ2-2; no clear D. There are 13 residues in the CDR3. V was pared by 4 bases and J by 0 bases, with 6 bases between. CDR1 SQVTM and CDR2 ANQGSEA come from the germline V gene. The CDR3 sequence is CSVVLPNTGELFF. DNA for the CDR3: TGCAGCGTTGTGCTGCCGAACACCGGGGAGCTGTTTTTT.

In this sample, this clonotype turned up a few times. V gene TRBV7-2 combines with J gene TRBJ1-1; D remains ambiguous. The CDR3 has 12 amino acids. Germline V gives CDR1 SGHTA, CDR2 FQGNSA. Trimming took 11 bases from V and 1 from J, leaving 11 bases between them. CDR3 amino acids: CASSDPNTEAFF. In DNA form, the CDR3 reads TGTGCCTCCTCGGATCCGAACACTGAAGCTTTCTTT.

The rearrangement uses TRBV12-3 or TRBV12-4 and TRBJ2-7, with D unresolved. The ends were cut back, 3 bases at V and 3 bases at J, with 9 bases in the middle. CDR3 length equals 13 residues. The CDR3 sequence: CASSFRPLYEQYF. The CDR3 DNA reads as TGTGCCAGCAGTTTCAGGCCGCTCTACGAGCAGTACTTC.

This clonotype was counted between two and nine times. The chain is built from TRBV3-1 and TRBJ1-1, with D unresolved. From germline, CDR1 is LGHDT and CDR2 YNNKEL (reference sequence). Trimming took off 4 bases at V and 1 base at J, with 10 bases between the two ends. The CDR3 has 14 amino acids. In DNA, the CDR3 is TGTGCCAGCAGCCCGAGGCGGGGGAACACTGAAGCTTTCTTT. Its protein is CASSPRRGNTEAFF.

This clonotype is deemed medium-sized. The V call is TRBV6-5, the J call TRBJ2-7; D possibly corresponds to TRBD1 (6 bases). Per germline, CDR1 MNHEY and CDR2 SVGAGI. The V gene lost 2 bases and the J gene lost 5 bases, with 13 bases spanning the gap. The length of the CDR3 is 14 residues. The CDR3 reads CASSYPQGRNEQYF. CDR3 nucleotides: TGTGCCAGCAGTTACCCCCAGGGGAGAAACGAGCAGTACTTC.

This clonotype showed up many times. In DNA form, the CDR3 reads TGTGCCTGGAGTACCGGGCCATGGGGTGAGCAGTTCTTC. It encodes CAWSTGPWGEQFF. V and J are TRBV30 and TRBJ2-1; D unresolved. Trimming cost V 2 bases and J 9 bases, with 14 bases left between them. Germline CDR1 is GTSNPN and CDR2 is SVGIG (reference sequence). The CDR3 spans 13 residues.

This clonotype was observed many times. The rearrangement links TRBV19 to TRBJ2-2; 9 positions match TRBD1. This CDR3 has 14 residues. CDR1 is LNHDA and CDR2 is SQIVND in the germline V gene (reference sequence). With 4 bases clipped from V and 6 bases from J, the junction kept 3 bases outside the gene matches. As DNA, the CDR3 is TGTGCCAGTAGTAGGGACAGGGCGGCCGGGGAGCTGTTTTTT. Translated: CASSRDRAAGELFF.

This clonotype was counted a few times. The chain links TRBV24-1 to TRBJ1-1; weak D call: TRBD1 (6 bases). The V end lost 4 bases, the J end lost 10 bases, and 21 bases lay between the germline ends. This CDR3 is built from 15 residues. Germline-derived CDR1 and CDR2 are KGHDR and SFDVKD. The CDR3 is CATSEGPRGPCVAFF. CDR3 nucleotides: TGTGCCACCAGTGAGGGCCCTCGGGGGCCGTGTGTAGCTTTCTTT.

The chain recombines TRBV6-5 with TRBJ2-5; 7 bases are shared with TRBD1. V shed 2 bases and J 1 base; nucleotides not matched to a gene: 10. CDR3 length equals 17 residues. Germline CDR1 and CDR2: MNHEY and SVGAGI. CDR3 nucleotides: TGTGCCAGCAGTTACGGCTGGGACAGCCTTACCCAAGAGACCCAGTACTTC. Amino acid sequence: CASSYGWDSLTQETQYF.

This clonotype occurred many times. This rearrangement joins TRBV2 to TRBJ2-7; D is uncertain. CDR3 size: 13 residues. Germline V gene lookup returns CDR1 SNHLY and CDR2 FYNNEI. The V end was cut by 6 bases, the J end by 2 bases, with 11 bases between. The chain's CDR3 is CASRWDGTYEQYF. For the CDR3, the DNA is TGTGCCAGCAGGTGGGATGGGACCTACGAGCAGTACTTC. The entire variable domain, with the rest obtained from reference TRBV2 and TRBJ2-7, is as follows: EPEVTQTPSHQVTQMGQEVILRCVPISNHLYFYWYRQILGQKVEFLVSFYNNEISEKSEIFDDQFSVERPDGSNFTLKIRSTKLEDSAMYFCASRWDGTYEQYFGPGTRLTVT.

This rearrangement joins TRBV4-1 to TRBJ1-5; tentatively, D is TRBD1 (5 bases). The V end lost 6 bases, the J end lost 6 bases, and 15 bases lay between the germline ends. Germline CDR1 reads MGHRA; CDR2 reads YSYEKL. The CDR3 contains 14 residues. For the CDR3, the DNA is TGCGCCAGCAGGGTAAGCGGGGGAGGTCAGCCCCAGCATTTT. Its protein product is CASRVSGGGQPQHF.